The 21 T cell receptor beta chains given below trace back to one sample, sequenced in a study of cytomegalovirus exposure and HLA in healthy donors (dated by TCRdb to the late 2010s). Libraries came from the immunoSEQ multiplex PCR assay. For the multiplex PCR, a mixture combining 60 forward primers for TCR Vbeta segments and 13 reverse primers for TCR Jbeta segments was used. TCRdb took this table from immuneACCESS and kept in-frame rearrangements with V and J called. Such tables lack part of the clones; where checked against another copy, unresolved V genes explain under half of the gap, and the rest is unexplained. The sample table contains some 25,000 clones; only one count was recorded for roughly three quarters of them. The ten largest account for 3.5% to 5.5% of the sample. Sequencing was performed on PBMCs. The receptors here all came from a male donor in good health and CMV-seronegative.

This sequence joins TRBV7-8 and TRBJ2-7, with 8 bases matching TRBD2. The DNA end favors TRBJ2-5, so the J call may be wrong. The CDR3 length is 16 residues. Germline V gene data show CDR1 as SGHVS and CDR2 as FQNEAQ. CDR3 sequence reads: CASSPPVSGVQETQYF. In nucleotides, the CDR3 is TGTGCCAGCAGCCCTCCCGTTAGCGGGGTACAAGAGACCCAGTACTTC.

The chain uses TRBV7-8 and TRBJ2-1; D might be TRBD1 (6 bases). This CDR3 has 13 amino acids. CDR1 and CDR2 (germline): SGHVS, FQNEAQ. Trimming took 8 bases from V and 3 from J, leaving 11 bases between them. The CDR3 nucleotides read TGTGCCAGCTTCCAGACAGGCTACAATGAGCAGTTCTTC. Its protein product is CASFQTGYNEQFF. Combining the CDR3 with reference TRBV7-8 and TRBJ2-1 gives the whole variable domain GAGVSQSPRYKVAKRGQDVALRCDPISGHVSLFWYQQALGQGPEFLTYFQNEAQLDKSGLPSDRFFAERPEGSVSTLKIQRTQQEDSAVYLCASFQTGYNEQFFGPGTRLTVL.

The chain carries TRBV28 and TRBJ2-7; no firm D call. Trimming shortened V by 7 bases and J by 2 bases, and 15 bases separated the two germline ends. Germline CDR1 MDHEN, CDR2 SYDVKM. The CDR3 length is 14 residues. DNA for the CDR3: TGTGCCAGCAACAGTTGGTTTCCCCCCTACGAGCAGTACTTC. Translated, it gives CASNSWFPPYEQYF.

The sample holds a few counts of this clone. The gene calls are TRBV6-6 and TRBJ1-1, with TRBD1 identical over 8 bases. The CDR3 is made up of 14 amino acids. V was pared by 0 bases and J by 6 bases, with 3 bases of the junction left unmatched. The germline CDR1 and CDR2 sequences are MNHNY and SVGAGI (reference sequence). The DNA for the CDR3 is TGTGCCAGCAGTTACTCGACAGGGGTAGCTGAAGCTTTCTTT. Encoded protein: CASSYSTGVAEAFF.

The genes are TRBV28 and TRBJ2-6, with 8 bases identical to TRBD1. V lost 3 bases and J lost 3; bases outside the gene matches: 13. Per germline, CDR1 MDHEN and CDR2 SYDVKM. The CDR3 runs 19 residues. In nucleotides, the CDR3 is TGTGCCAGCAGTTTGGGCCTCGGACAGGGTGTTTTTGGGGCCAACGTCCTGACTTTC. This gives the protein CASSLGLGQGVFGANVLTF.

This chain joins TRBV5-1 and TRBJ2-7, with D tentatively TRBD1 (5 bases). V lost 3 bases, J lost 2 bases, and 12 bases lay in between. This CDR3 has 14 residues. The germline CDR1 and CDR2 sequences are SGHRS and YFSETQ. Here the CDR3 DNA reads TGCGCCAGCAGCTCGTTGATGGGGCCCTACGAGCAGTACTTC. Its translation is CASSSLMGPYEQYF.

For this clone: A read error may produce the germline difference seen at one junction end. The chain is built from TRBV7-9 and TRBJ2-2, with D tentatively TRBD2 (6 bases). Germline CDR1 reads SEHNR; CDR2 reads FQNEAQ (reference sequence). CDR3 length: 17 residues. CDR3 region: CSSSSREETRQTGELFF. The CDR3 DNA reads TGTTCCAGCAGCTCAAGGGAGGAAACGAGGCAAACCGGGGAGCTGTTTTTT.

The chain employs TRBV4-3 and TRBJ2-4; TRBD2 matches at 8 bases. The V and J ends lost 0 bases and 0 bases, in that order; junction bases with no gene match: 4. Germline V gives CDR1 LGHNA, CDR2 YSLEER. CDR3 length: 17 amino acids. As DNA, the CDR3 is TGCGCCAGCAGCCAAGATCGGGGGGGTCTAGCCAAAAACATTCAGTACTTC. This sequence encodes CASSQDRGGLAKNIQYF.

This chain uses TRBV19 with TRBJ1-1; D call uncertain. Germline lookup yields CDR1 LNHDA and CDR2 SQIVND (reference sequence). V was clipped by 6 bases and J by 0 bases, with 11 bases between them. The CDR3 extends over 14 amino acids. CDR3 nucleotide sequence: TGTGCCAGTAGGAGAGCTGGGCTGAACACTGAAGCTTTCTTT. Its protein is CASRRAGLNTEAFF.

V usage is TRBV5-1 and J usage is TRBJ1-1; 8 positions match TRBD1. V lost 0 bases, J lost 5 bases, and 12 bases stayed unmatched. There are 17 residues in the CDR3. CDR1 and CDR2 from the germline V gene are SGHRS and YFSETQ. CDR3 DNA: TGCGCCAGCAGCTTGGTGGGCCGACAGGGGCGAGAAACTGAAGCTTTCTTT. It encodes CASSLVGRQGRETEAFF.

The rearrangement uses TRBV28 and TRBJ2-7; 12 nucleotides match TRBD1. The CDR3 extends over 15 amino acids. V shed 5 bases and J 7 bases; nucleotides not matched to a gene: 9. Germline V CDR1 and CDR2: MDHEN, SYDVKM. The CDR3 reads CASSTRDRGQGEQYF. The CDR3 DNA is TGTGCCAGCAGTACGAGGGACAGGGGGCAGGGGGAGCAGTACTTC.

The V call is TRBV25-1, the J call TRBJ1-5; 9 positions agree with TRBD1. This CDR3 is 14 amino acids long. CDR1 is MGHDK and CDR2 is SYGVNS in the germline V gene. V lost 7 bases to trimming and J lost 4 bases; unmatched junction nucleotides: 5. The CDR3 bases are TGTGCCAGCAAGGACAGGGGAGGGAATCAGCCCCAGCATTTT. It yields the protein CASKDRGGNQPQHF.

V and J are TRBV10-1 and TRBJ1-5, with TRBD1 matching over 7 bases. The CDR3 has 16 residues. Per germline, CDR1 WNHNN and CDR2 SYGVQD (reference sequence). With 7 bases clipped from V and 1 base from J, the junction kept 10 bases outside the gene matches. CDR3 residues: CASTPPGQISNQPQHF. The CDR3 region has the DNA TGCGCCAGCACTCCTCCGGGACAGATAAGCAATCAGCCCCAGCATTTT.

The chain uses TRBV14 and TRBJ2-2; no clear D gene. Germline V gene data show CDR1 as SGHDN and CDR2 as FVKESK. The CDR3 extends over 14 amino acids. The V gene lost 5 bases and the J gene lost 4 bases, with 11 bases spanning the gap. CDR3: CASSRSSSTGELFF. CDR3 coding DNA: TGTGCCAGCAGCAGGAGTAGCAGCACCGGGGAGCTGTTTTTT.

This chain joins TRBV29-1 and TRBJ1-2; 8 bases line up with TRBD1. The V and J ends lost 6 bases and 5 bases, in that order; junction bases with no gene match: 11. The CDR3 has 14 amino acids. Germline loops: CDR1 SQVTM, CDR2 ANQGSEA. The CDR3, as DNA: TGCAGCGTCGATTCTGACAGGGGTGCGTATGGCTACACCTTC. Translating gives CSVDSDRGAYGYTF.

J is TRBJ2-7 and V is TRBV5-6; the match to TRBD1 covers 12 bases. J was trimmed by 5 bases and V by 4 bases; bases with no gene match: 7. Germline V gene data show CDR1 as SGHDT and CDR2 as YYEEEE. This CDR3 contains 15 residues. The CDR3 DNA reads TGTGCCAGCAGCCCCGGGACAGGGGGCAGAAACGAGCAGTACTTC. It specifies CASSPGTGGRNEQYF.

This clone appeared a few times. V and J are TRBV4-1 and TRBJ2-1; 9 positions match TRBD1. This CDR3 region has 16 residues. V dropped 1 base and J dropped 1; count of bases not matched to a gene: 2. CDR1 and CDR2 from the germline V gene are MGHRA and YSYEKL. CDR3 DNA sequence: TGCGCCAGCAGCCAAGGACAGGGGGAATCCTACAATGAGCAGTTCTTC. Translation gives CASSQGQGESYNEQFF.

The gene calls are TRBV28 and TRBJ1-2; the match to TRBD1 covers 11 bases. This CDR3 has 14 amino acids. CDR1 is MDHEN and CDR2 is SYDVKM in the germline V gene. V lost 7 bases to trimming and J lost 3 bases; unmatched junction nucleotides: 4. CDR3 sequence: CASTTGQGDYGYTF. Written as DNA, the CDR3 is TGTGCCAGCACCACGGGACAGGGGGACTATGGCTACACCTTC.

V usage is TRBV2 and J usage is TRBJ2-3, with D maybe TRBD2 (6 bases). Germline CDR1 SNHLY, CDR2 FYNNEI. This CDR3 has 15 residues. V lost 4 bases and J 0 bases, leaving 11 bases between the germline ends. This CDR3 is CASSAAGTSTDTQYF. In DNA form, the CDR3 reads TGTGCCAGCAGTGCGGCGGGAACTAGCACAGATACGCAGTATTTT.

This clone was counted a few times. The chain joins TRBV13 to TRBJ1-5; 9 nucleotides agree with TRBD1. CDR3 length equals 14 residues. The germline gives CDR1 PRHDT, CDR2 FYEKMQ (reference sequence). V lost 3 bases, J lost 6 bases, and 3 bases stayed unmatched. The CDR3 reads CASSLGQGSQPQHF. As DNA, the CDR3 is TGTGCCAGCAGCTTGGGACAGGGAAGTCAGCCCCAGCATTTT.

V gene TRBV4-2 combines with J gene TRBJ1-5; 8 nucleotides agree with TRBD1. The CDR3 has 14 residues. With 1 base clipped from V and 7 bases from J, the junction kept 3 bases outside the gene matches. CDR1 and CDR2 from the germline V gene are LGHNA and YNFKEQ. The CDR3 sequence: CASSQGQGMQPQHF. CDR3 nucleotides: TGTGCCAGCAGCCAAGGACAGGGGATGCAGCCCCAGCATTTT.